The source of this TCR beta chain is a study of response to subunit inactivated influenza vaccine. Findings of the study overall: Authors suggested few new T cells are recruited by each seasonal influenza vaccination.

TCRdb processed the RT-PCR reads anew with MiXCR; each CDR3 protein has one entry. Of about 570,000 distinct CDR3 sequences in the sample, over 9.5% are singletons; the top ten hold about 9.4%. Regarding this clonotype: What it binds is unknown.

This CDR3 spans 14 amino acids. V shed 5 bases, J shed 10 bases, and the junction held 9 bases outside the gene matches. The germline V gene has CDR1 KGHDR and CDR2 SFDVKD. The TCR originated in a man aged 50-59 years who received an inactivated influenza vaccine. The sample here was PBMCs from blood, taken on the day of vaccination. The rearrangement links TRBV24-1 to TRBJ2-1; 8 nucleotides match TRBD2. For the CDR3, the DNA is TGTGCCACCAGTGCCCCGGGGGGGGCCAGGGAGCAGTTCTTC. This encodes CATSAPGGAREQFF.